This passage covers 26 T cell receptor beta chains from one sample sequenced in a study of blood T cell repertoires in COVID-19. Libraries were prepared by immunoSEQ multiplex PCR; TCRdb keeps only in-frame clonotypes and omits some of them. Of some 83,000 clones listed, around 90% are singletons. The sequencing sample was made of peripheral blood. These receptors all come from a man older than 75 with active or convalescent COVID-19.

This clone was picked up a small number of times. The V and J genes are TRBV29-1 and TRBJ1-2; 7 bases are a match to TRBD1. V shed 7 bases and J 4 bases; nucleotides not matched to a gene: 6. The length of the CDR3 is 12 residues. The germline CDR1 and CDR2 sequences are SQVTM and ANQGSEA. The CDR3 here is CSAPDRAYGYTF. The DNA for the CDR3 is TGCAGCGCCCCCGACAGGGCCTATGGCTACACCTTC.

The chain links TRBV5-1 to TRBJ1-1; D not certain. The CDR3 has 16 residues. Per the germline V gene, CDR1 is SGHRS and CDR2 is YFSETQ. V was pared by 3 bases and J by 1 base, with 16 bases between. The CDR3 sequence: CASSWAADNPNTEAFF. The DNA of the CDR3 is TGCGCCAGCAGCTGGGCAGCTGATAACCCGAACACTGAAGCTTTCTTT.

The V and J genes are TRBV5-1 and TRBJ2-1; 7 bases fit TRBD2. There are 15 residues in the CDR3. Trimming at V came to 2 bases and at J to 4 bases, leaving 6 bases not matched to a gene. The germline V gene has CDR1 SGHRS and CDR2 YFSETQ. This chain's CDR3 is CASSLGGREYNEQFF. The CDR3 DNA follows: TGCGCCAGCAGCTTAGGAGGGAGGGAATACAATGAGCAGTTCTTC. Using reference TRBV5-1 and TRBJ2-1 for the parts outside the CDR3, the full variable domain is KAGVTQTPRYLIKTRGQQVTLSCSPISGHRSVSWYQQTPGQGLQFLFEYFSETQRNKGNFPGRFSGRQFSNSRSEMNVSTLELGDSALYLCASSLGGREYNEQFFGPGTRLTVL.

This clone was counted a single time. This sample also contains other DNA sequences that code for the same CDR3. The V and J genes are TRBV5-1 and TRBJ2-3; 7 bases map to TRBD1. V lost 5 bases and J lost 1; bases outside the gene matches: 7. Germline lookup yields CDR1 SGHRS and CDR2 YFSETQ. The length of the CDR3 is 15 residues. The CDR3 loop is CASSLSGGGTDTQYF. The CDR3 region has the DNA TGCGCCAGCAGTCTATCAGGGGGAGGCACAGATACGCAGTATTTT.

This sequence joins TRBV2 and TRBJ1-6, with 7 nucleotides matching TRBD1. Germline CDR1 is SNHLY and CDR2 is FYNNEI. The length of the CDR3 is 14 residues. V lost 6 bases, J lost 7 bases, and 6 bases stayed unmatched. The CDR3 coding sequence is TGTGCCAGCAGAACCGGGACAGCGAATTCACCCCTCCACTTT. Translated, it gives CASRTGTANSPLHF.

The CDR3 nucleotides read TGTGCCAGCAGCTTAGTTGACAGAAATGAAAAACTGTTTTTT. It yields the protein CASSLVDRNEKLFF. The chain combines TRBV7-8 with TRBJ1-4; weak D call: TRBD1 (5 bases). This CDR3 is 14 amino acids long. V gave up 1 base and J gave up 5 bases, with 8 bases separating them. Germline-derived CDR1 and CDR2 are SGHVS and FQNEAQ.

The chain is built from TRBV19 and TRBJ1-1, with D possibly matching TRBD1 (5 bases). From germline, CDR1 is LNHDA and CDR2 SQIVND (reference sequence). V was cut by 3 bases and J by 1 base, with 6 bases left in between. The CDR3 is made up of 13 amino acids. The CDR3, as DNA: TGTGCCAGTAGTATTGACAGGAACACTGAAGCTTTCTTT. This codes for CASSIDRNTEAFF.

The chain carries TRBV5-1 and TRBJ1-2, with D perhaps matching TRBD1 (6 bases). The CDR3 has 15 residues. The germline gives CDR1 SGHRS, CDR2 YFSETQ. V was trimmed by 6 bases and J by 1 base, leaving 16 bases between them. In DNA form, the CDR3 reads TGCGCCAGCAAAGGCGGGGGGCCGGTTAACTATGGCTACACCTTC. This gives the protein CASKGGGPVNYGYTF.

The rearrangement links TRBV19 to TRBJ2-1; 10 bases align to TRBD2. This CDR3 comprises 17 residues. Germline assignment: CDR1 LNHDA and CDR2 SQIVND (reference sequence). V was clipped by 5 bases and J by 5 bases; unmatched bases: 12. This CDR3 is CASSAGLAATPDNEQFF. CDR3 DNA sequence: TGTGCCAGTAGTGCTGGACTAGCGGCTACACCGGACAATGAGCAGTTCTTC.

The chain employs TRBV3-1 (or the pseudogene TRBV3-2) and TRBJ1-2; no definite D call. Per germline, CDR1 LGHDT and CDR2 YNNKEL (reference sequence). The V and J ends lost 7 bases and 1 base respectively, with 10 bases between them. The CDR3 is made up of 13 amino acids. The CDR3 sequence is CASIGAFNYGYTF. CDR3 DNA: TGTGCCAGCATCGGAGCATTTAACTATGGCTACACCTTC.

The V and J genes are TRBV3-1 (or the pseudogene TRBV3-2) and TRBJ1-2; 9 positions agree with TRBD1. V shed 1 base and J 6 bases; nucleotides not matched to a gene: 6. CDR1 LGHDT and CDR2 YNNKEL come from the germline V gene (reference sequence). The CDR3 sequence is 15 residues long. The CDR3 coding sequence is TGTGCCAGCAGCCAAGCGTCTACAGGGGGCAATGGCTACACCTTC. Residues: CASSQASTGGNGYTF.

V gene TRBV19 combines with J gene TRBJ1-5; 7 bases fit TRBD1. J was trimmed by 0 bases and V by 4 bases; bases with no gene match: 6. Looked up from germline, CDR1 is LNHDA and CDR2 is SQIVND (reference sequence). The CDR3 totals 16 residues. The CDR3 DNA sequence: TGTGCCAGTAGTAGGGGACAGCCTAATAGCAATCAGCCCCAGCATTTT. Translating gives CASSRGQPNSNQPQHF.

This chain joins TRBV10-3 and TRBJ2-1, with a tentative D call TRBD1 (5 bases). This CDR3 is built from 15 residues. Germline V CDR1 and CDR2: ENHRY, SYGVKD. V dropped 5 bases and J dropped 7 bases, with 18 bases sitting between them. The CDR3: CAISPWGDRVNEQFF. In nucleotides, the CDR3 is TGTGCCATCAGTCCTTGGGGCGACAGAGTGAATGAGCAGTTCTTC.

J is TRBJ1-2 and V is TRBV19, with 9 bases identical to TRBD1. Looked up from germline, CDR1 is LNHDA and CDR2 is SQIVND (reference sequence). V lost 7 bases to trimming and J lost 5 bases; unmatched junction nucleotides: 14. This CDR3 has 16 residues. CDR3 in amino acids: CASKRQTGGHPYGYTF. Here the CDR3 DNA reads TGTGCCAGTAAACGTCAAACAGGGGGCCACCCGTATGGCTACACCTTC.

V usage is TRBV24-1 and J usage is TRBJ2-7; D is possibly TRBD1 (5 bases). There are 15 residues in the CDR3. Germline CDR1 is KGHDR and CDR2 is SFDVKD. V shed 0 bases and J shed 2 bases, with 10 bases lying between them. This CDR3 reads CATSDLQNRTYEQYV. CDR3 nucleotide sequence: TGTGCCACCAGTGATTTGCAAAACAGGACCTACGAGCAGTACGTC.

The chain carries TRBV11-2 and TRBJ1-2, with D uncertain. CDR1 SGHAT and CDR2 FQNNGV come from the germline V gene. The ends were cut back, 9 bases at V and 0 bases at J, with 14 bases in the middle. The CDR3 has 14 residues. CDR3 sequence reads: CASRGGRANYGYTF. The CDR3 DNA reads TGTGCCAGTCGGGGAGGGAGGGCTAACTATGGCTACACCTTC.

J is TRBJ1-2 and V is TRBV18; D unclear. The V gene lost 0 bases and the J gene lost 7 bases, with 12 bases spanning the gap. The CDR3 has 14 residues. Per germline, CDR1 KGHSH and CDR2 LQKENI. The CDR3 DNA sequence: TGTGCCAGCTCACCACCGGAGGTGCCCGGTGGCTACACCTTC. This sequence encodes CASSPPEVPGGYTF. Combining the CDR3 with reference TRBV18 and TRBJ1-2 gives the whole variable domain NAGVMQNPRHLVRRRGQEARLRCSPMKGHSHVYWYRQLPEEGLKFMVYLQKENIIDESGMPKERFSAEFPKEGPSILRIQQVVRGDSAAYFCASSPPEVPGGYTFGSGTRLTVV.

V usage is TRBV15 and J usage is TRBJ1-1, with unresolved D. Trimming cost V 5 bases and J 1 base, with 8 bases left between them. The CDR3 extends over 13 amino acids. Germline V lookup: CDR1 LNHNV, CDR2 YYDKDF (reference sequence). The CDR3 region has the DNA TGTGCCACCAGCCCCCACAAGAACACTGAAGCTTTCTTT. It translates to CATSPHKNTEAFF.

The chain joins TRBV5-4 to TRBJ1-2; 7 nucleotides align to TRBD1. Losses at the gene ends were 4 bases for V and 4 bases for J; bases not matched to a gene: 10. The CDR3 is 15 residues long. Germline V CDR1 and CDR2: SGHNT, YYREEE (reference sequence). CDR3 in amino acids: CASSHRRQGGYGYTF. For the CDR3, the DNA is TGTGCCAGCAGCCATAGACGACAGGGCGGCTATGGCTACACCTTC.

The V call is TRBV3-1 (or the pseudogene TRBV3-2), the J call TRBJ2-7, with 7 nucleotides matching TRBD1. The CDR3 has 12 residues. CDR1 is LGHDT, CDR2 YNNKEL, per germline (reference sequence). Trimming cost V 5 bases and J 3 bases; bases outside gene matches: 1. CDR3 loop: CASSGDSYEQYV. The CDR3 DNA follows: TGTGCCAGCAGCGGGGACAGCTACGAGCAGTACGTC.

This clone appeared a single time. This rearrangement joins TRBV7-8 to TRBJ1-1; D unresolved. V shed 2 bases and J shed 2 bases, with 12 bases lying between them. The germline gives CDR1 SGHVS, CDR2 FQNEAQ. This CDR3 region has 15 residues. This chain's CDR3 is CASSLYSPTNTEAFF. The CDR3 DNA reads as TGTGCCAGCAGCTTATATTCTCCTACTAACACTGAAGCTTTCTTT.

Here the CDR3 DNA reads TGTGCCAGCAGCATCTTAGCGGGAGCAGCAGATACGCAGTATTTT. Its protein product is CASSILAGAADTQYF. The chain has TRBV9 and TRBJ2-3; TRBD2 aligns across 9 bases. With V trimmed by 4 bases and J by 4 bases, 7 bases remained unmatched. The CDR3 is 15 amino acids. The V gene's germline CDR1 is SGDLS and CDR2 YYNGEE.

A note on this clone: Other DNA sequences in the sample encode the same CDR3. The rearrangement joins TRBV29-1 to TRBJ1-1; no clear D gene. V gave up 3 bases and J gave up 1 base, with 6 bases separating them. Germline CDR1 and CDR2: SQVTM and ANQGSEA. The length of the CDR3 is 12 residues. CDR3 DNA: TGCAGCGTTGATCGAGGGAACACTGAAGCTTTCTTT. This codes for CSVDRGNTEAFF.

This chain connects TRBV7-2 to TRBJ1-2, with D possibly being TRBD1 (5 bases). V was pared by 0 bases and J by 0 bases, with 11 bases between. Per the germline V gene, CDR1 is SGHTA and CDR2 is FQGNSA. There are 16 residues in the CDR3. The CDR3 here is CASSLAAGPSNYGYTF. CDR3 DNA sequence: TGTGCCAGCAGCTTAGCGGCGGGACCGTCTAACTATGGCTACACCTTC.

The count of this clone is one. CDR3 in DNA: TGTGCCAGCTCACCCCTCGGCGGGACTAGCGCCGGGGAGCTGTTTTTT. Translated, it gives CASSPLGGTSAGELFF. The chain joins TRBV18 to TRBJ2-2; 10 bases map to TRBD2. V shed 3 bases and J 6 bases; nucleotides not matched to a gene: 7. CDR3 length: 16 residues. Germline CDR1 reads KGHSH; CDR2 reads LQKENI.

The chain combines TRBV9 with TRBJ1-2; no reliable D call. Germline CDR1 SGDLS, CDR2 YYNGEE. The V end was cut by 4 bases, the J end by 8 bases, with 18 bases between. The CDR3 totals 14 residues. For the CDR3, the DNA is TGTGCCAGCAGCCTCGGCCGTTTGCGGAGCGGCTACACCTTC. It translates to CASSLGRLRSGYTF.